The clone carrying this T cell receptor (beta chain) was counted between two and nine times. The study drew participants aged about 18 to 89 years from 24 US areas. Participant-given clinical history determined each cohort assignment. How the authors handled the data: Nucleated cell number was recorded as an estimate derived from reference gene primer amplification. The protocol was immunoSEQ multiplex PCR, while the TCRdb copy is restricted to in-frame clones and leaves out a portion. D and trimming were read from the DNA, whereas the V and J calls and clone size are those reported in that table. The profile shows 150,000 to 200,000 clones, around 84% of them singletons. This CDR3 has 15 amino acids. The V gene's germline CDR1 is SEHNR and CDR2 FQNEAQ (reference sequence). Trimming cost V 5 bases and J 0 bases; bases outside gene matches: 4. These data come from a study of blood T cell repertoires in COVID-19. Study overall: Collection of acute and convalescent COVID-19 samples took place in the United States, Italy and Spain.

This receptor was obtained from a woman aged 30 to 39 who had been exposed to COVID-19. Sequencing used PBMCs or T cells enriched from blood (not recorded which). The V and J genes are TRBV7-9 and TRBJ1-5, with 7 bases lining up with TRBD1. Here the CDR3 DNA reads TGTGCCAGCAGCCCCGGGACAGATAGCAATCAGCCCCAGCATTTT. It specifies CASSPGTDSNQPQHF.